This T cell receptor (beta chain) was obtained from a study of cytomegalovirus exposure and HLA in healthy donors. As for this clone: Its antigen is as yet unknown.

With 60 Vbeta and 13 Jbeta primers, the PCR was carried out. Clones were read by immunoSEQ multiplex PCR, and TCRdb kept only the in-frame ones, dropping some. The sample lists over 100,000 clones; approximately 61% were seen once. The length of the CDR3 is 13 residues. In germline, CDR1 is SSHAT, CDR2 FNYEAQ (reference sequence). V was shortened by 3 bases and J by 5 bases, with 9 bases between the two germline ends. Study-level findings and limits: Earlier findings revealed that most TCR beta V segments proved productive either about 90% or about 30% of the time.

What was sequenced was PBMCs. This sequence originates from a middle-aged woman in good health and CMV-seronegative. This sequence joins TRBV7-7 and TRBJ2-3; TRBD2 is a possible D gene (7 bases). The CDR3 DNA reads TGTGCCAGCAGCTTTAGGGGGGGAGATACGCAGTATTTT. It translates to CASSFRGGDTQYF.